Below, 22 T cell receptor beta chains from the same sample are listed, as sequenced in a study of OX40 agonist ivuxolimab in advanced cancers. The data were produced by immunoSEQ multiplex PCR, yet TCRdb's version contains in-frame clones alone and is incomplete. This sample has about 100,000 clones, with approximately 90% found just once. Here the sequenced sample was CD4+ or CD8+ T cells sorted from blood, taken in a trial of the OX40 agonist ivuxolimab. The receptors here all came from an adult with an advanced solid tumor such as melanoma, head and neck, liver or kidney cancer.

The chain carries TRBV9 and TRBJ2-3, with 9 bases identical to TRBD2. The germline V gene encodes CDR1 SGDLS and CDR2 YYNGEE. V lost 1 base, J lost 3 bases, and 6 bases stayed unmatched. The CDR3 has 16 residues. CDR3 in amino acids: CASSVQRSGRTDTQYF. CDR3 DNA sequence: TGTGCCAGCAGCGTACAACGAAGCGGGAGGACAGATACGCAGTATTTT.

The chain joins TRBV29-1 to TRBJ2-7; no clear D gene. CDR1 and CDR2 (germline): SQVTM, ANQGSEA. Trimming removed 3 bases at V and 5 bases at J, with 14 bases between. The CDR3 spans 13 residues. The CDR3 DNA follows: TGCAGCGTTGAGAGCCGACAAGGACACGAGCAGTACTTC. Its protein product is CSVESRQGHEQYF.

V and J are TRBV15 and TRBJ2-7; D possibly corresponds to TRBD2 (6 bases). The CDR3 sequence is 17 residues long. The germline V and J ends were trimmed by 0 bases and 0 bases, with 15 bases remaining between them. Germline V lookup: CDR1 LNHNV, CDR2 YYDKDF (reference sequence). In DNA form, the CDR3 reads TGTGCCACCAGCAGAGAACCTACAAGCGGGTACTCCTACGAGCAGTACTTC. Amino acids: CATSREPTSGYSYEQYF.

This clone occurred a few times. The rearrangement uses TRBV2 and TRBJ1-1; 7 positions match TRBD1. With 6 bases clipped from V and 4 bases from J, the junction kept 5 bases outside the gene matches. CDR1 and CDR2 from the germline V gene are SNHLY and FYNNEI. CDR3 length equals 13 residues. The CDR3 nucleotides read TGTGCCAGCAGATACAGGGGACCCACTGAAGCTTTCTTT. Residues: CASRYRGPTEAFF.

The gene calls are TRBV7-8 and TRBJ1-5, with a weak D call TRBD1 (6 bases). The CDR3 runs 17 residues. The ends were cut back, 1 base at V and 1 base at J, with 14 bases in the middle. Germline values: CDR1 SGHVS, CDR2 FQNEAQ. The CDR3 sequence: CASSLDRASSSNQPQHF. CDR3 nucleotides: TGTGCCAGCAGCTTAGACAGGGCGAGTTCGAGCAATCAGCCCCAGCATTTT.

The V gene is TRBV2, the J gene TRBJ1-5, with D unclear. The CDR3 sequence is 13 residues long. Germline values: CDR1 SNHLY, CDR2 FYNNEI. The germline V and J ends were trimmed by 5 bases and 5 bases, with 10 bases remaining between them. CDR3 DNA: TGTGCCAGCAGTCGGGCTATGGATCAGCCCCAGCATTTT. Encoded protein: CASSRAMDQPQHF.

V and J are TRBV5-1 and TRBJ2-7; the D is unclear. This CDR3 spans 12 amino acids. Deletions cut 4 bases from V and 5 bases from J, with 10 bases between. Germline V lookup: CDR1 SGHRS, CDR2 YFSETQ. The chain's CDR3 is CASSPQSNEQYF. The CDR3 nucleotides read TGCGCCAGCAGCCCCCAGTCTAACGAGCAGTACTTC.

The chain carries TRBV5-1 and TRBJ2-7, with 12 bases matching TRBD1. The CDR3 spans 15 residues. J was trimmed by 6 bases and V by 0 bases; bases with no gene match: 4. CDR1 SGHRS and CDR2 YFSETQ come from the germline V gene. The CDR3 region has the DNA TGCGCCAGCAGCTTGGCCCCGGGACAGGGGGCCGAGCAGTACTTC. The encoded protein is CASSLAPGQGAEQYF.

The CDR3 sequence: CASSPDREYEQFF. The CDR3 DNA sequence: TGTGCCAGCAGCCCTGACAGGGAATATGAGCAGTTCTTC. The rearrangement links TRBV9 to TRBJ2-1, with TRBD1 identical over 7 bases. Germline V lookup: CDR1 SGDLS, CDR2 YYNGEE. Losses at the gene ends were 4 bases for V and 8 bases for J; bases not matched to a gene: 6. CDR3 size: 13 residues.

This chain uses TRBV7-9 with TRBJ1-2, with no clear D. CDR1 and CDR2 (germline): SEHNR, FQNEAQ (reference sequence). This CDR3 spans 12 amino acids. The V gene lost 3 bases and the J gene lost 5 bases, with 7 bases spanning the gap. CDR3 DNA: TGTGCCAGCAGCTTGGAGGAGTATGGCTACACCTTC. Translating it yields CASSLEEYGYTF.

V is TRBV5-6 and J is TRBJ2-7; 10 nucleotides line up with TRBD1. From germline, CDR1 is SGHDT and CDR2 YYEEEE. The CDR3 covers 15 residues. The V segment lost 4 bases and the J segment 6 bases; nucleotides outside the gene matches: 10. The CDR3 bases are TGTGCCAGCAGCATTTCCGGGACAGGGGCATCCGAGCAGTACTTC. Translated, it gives CASSISGTGASEQYF.

The CDR3 loop is CASSPRISGELFF. The CDR3 nucleotides are TGTGCCAGCAGCCCAAGGATTTCCGGGGAGCTGTTTTTT. The chain has TRBV4-2 and TRBJ2-2; no reliable D call. The CDR3 runs to 13 residues. With 4 bases removed from V and 6 bases from J, the gap between germline ends came to 9 bases. In germline, CDR1 is LGHNA, CDR2 YNFKEQ.

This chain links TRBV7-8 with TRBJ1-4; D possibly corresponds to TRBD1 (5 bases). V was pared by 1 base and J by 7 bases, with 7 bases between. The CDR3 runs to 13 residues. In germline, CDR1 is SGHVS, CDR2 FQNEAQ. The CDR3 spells CASSLGGIEKLFF. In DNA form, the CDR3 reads TGTGCCAGCAGCTTAGGGGGGATTGAAAAACTGTTTTTT. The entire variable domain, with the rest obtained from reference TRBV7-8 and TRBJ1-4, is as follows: GAGVSQSPRYKVAKRGQDVALRCDPISGHVSLFWYQQALGQGPEFLTYFQNEAQLDKSGLPSDRFFAERPEGSVSTLKIQRTQQEDSAVYLCASSLGGIEKLFFGSGTQLSVL.

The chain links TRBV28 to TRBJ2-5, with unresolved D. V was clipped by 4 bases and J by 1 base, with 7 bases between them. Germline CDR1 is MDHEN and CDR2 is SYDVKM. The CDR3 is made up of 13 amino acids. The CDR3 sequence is CASSSIAQETQYF. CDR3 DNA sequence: TGTGCCAGCAGTTCTATAGCCCAAGAGACCCAGTACTTC.

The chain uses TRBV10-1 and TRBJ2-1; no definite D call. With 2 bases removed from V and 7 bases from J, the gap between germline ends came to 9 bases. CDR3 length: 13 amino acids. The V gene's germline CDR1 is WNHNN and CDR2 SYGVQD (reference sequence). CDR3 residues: CASSEPVRNEQFF. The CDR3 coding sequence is TGCGCCAGCAGTGAGCCGGTAAGGAATGAGCAGTTCTTC.

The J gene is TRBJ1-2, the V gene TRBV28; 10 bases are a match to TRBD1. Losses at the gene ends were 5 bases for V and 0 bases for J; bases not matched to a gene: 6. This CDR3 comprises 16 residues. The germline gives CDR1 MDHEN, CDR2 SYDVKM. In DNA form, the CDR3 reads TGTGCCAGCAGTCACCTGGGACAGGGGACTAACTATGGCTACACCTTC. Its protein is CASSHLGQGTNYGYTF.

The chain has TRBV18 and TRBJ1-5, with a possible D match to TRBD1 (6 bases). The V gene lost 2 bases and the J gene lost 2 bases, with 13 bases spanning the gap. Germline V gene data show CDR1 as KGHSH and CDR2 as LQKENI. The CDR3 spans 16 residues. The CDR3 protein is CASSPDRTLGNQPQHF. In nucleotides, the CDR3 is TGTGCCAGCTCACCAGACAGGACCTTGGGCAATCAGCCCCAGCATTTT.

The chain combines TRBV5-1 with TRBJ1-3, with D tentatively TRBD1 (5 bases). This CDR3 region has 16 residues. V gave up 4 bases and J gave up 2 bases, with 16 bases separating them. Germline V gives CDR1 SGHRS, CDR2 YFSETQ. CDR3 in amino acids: CASSPAPVGAGNTIYF. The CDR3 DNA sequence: TGCGCCAGCAGCCCAGCCCCGGTGGGGGCTGGAAACACCATATATTTT. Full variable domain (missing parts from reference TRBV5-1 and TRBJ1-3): KAGVTQTPRYLIKTRGQQVTLSCSPISGHRSVSWYQQTPGQGLQFLFEYFSETQRNKGNFPGRFSGRQFSNSRSEMNVSTLELGDSALYLCASSPAPVGAGNTIYFGEGSWLTVV.

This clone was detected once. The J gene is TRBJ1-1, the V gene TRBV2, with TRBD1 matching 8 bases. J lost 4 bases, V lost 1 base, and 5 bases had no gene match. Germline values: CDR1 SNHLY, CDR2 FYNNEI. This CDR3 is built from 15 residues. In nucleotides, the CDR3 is TGTGCCAGCAGTGAAGACAGGGGGAGGGGCACTGAAGCTTTCTTT. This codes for CASSEDRGRGTEAFF.

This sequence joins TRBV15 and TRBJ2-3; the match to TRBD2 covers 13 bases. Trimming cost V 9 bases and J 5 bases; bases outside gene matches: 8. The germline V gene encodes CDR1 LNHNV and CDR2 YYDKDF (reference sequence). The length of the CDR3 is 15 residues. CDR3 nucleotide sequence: TGTGCCACGGACGGGACTAGCGGGAAGGGAGATACGCAGTATTTT. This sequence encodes CATDGTSGKGDTQYF.

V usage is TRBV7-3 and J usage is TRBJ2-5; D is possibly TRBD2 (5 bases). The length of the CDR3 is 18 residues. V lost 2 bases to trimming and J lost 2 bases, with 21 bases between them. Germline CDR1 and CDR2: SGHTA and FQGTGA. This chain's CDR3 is CASSLDPRPLDPQETQYF. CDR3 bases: TGTGCCAGCAGCTTAGACCCTAGACCACTAGATCCGCAAGAGACCCAGTACTTC.

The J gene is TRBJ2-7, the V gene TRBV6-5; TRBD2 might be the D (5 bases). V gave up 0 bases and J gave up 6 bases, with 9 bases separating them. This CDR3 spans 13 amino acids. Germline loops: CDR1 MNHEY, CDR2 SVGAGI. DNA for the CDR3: TGTGCCAGCAGTTACTCGAGGGTCTCCGAGCAGTACTTC. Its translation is CASSYSRVSEQYF.